The next 15 T cell receptor beta chains were all read from a single sample in a study of regulatory T cells in long-lasting Graves disease. Sample time point: persistent/refractory GD, antithyroid drugs over 5 years with positive TRAb. The TCR library was prepared using RNA isolated from PBMCs. Arm-PCR of CDR3 regions and iRepertoire HTBI primers were the basis on which TCR beta libraries were built. In TCRdb, the multiplex PCR reads were re-called with MiXCR into one record per CDR3 protein. This sample has 400,000 to 450,000 distinct CDR3 sequences, with about 25% found just once. Source: peripheral blood mononuclear cells (PBMCs), taken when the disease was refractory, from a patient treated with antithyroid drugs. These receptors all come from a female donor with Graves disease.

J is TRBJ2-5 and V is TRBV5-6; D may correspond to TRBD1 or TRBD2 (5 bases each). V was cut by 4 bases and J by 7 bases, with 14 bases left in between. The V gene's germline CDR1 is SGHDT and CDR2 YYEEEE. This CDR3 contains 13 residues. The CDR3 DNA reads as TGTGCCAGCAGCCTGGGACGGCGCGGGACCCAGTACTTC. This translates into CASSLGRRGTQYF.

This clonotype was observed a few times. J is TRBJ1-3 and V is TRBV7-9; a possible D gene is TRBD1 (6 bases). Germline V gene sequence: CDR1 SEHNR, CDR2 FQNEAQ (reference sequence). Trimming cost V 0 bases and J 0 bases, with 12 bases left between them. The CDR3 consists of 17 residues. CDR3 coding DNA: TGTGCCAGCAGCTTAGCCTGGCAGGGGAGCTCTGGAAACACCATATATTTT. Its translation: CASSLAWQGSSGNTIYF.

This clonotype was observed a few times. CDR3 loop: CASSQDLRYEQYF. The CDR3 DNA sequence: TGCGCCAGCAGCCAAGATCTGAGATACGAGCAGTACTTC. This chain joins TRBV4-1 and TRBJ2-7; D gene unclear. The CDR3 consists of 13 residues. Germline loops: CDR1 MGHRA, CDR2 YSYEKL. Trimming removed 0 bases from V and 4 bases from J, with 7 bases in between.

This clonotype was observed a handful of times. This chain links TRBV9 with TRBJ2-7; TRBD2 aligns across 11 bases. Germline assignment: CDR1 SGDLS and CDR2 YYNGEE. CDR3 length equals 14 residues. The junction had 4 bases not matched to a gene; V was cut back by 2 bases and J by 6 bases. CDR3 DNA sequence: TGTGCCAGCAGCGTGGATAGCGGGAGGGCCGAGCAGTACTTC. Protein product: CASSVDSGRAEQYF. Full variable domain (missing parts from reference TRBV9 and TRBJ2-7): DSGVTQTPKHLITATGQRVTLRCSPRSGDLSVYWYQQSLDQGLQFLIQYYNGEERAKGNILERFSAQQFPDLHSELNLSSLELGDSALYFCASSVDSGRAEQYFGPGTRLTVT.

The chain combines TRBV7-8 with TRBJ1-6; D is unclear. Trimming removed 6 bases from V and 7 bases from J, with 7 bases in between. The CDR3 loop spans 12 amino acids. Germline V gene data show CDR1 as SGHVS and CDR2 as FQNEAQ. Here the CDR3 reads CASRGRNSPLHF. Here the CDR3 DNA reads TGTGCCAGCAGGGGCAGGAATTCACCCCTCCACTTT.

In regard to this clonotype: One base away lies a much larger clone, so this may be a sequencing read error. The rearrangement joins TRBV12-3 or TRBV12-4 to TRBJ1-1; D unresolved. Trimming pared 7 bases from V and 4 bases from J, leaving 10 bases between. The CDR3 is 12 amino acids. The CDR3 nucleotides are TGTGCCAGCACCCAGGAATCCACTGAAGCTTTCTTT. Translation: CASTQESTEAFF.

The rearrangement joins TRBV6-5 to TRBJ2-7; perhaps TRBD2 as D (5 bases). The V gene lost 4 bases and the J gene lost 6 bases, with 16 bases spanning the gap. The CDR3 is made up of 14 amino acids. CDR1 and CDR2 from the germline V gene are MNHEY and SVGAGI. The CDR3 sequence is CASSSRRAVFEQYF. CDR3 nucleotides: TGTGCCAGCAGTTCGAGGCGGGCGGTTTTCGAGCAGTACTTC.

V and J are TRBV5-5 and TRBJ1-1; the D is unclear. The CDR3 sequence is 17 residues long. Per germline, CDR1 SGHKS and CDR2 YYEKEE (reference sequence). V was shortened by 0 bases and J by 2 bases, with 17 bases between the two germline ends. The CDR3 spells CASSLAQAEIKNTEAFF. The CDR3 nucleotides read TGTGCCAGCAGCTTGGCCCAGGCCGAGATAAAAAACACTGAAGCTTTCTTT.

Note on this clonotype: This may stem from a read error, because a much larger clone lies one nucleotide away. The rearrangement joins TRBV7-9 to TRBJ1-2, with D perhaps TRBD1 (5 bases). The CDR3 consists of 16 residues. Germline CDR1 and CDR2: SEHNR and FQNEAQ (reference sequence). CDR3 amino acids: CASTLGSQGIIYGYTF. CDR3 in DNA: TGTGCCAGCACCTTAGGAAGCCAGGGTATAATCTATGGCTACACCTTC.

In its sample, this clonotype was seen a few times. The J gene is TRBJ1-5, the V gene TRBV30, with 11 bases identical to TRBD1. The CDR3 sequence is 14 residues long. The germline V gene has CDR1 GTSNPN and CDR2 SVGIG (reference sequence). Trimming took 3 bases from V and 6 from J; bases not matched to a gene: 4. The CDR3 here is CAWRGQGASQPQHF. CDR3 sequence (DNA): TGTGCCTGGAGAGGACAGGGGGCGAGTCAGCCCCAGCATTTT.

To note about this clonotype: This could be a read error, since a much larger clone is one nucleotide away. This chain connects TRBV7-8 to TRBJ2-5, with TRBD2 identical over 9 bases. This CDR3 comprises 16 residues. CDR1 is SGHVS and CDR2 is FQNEAQ in the germline V gene. The CDR3 nucleotides are TGTGCCGGCAGCTTAGGGGTAGCGGGAGACCAAGAGACCCAGTACTTC. Translated: CAGSLGVAGDQETQYF.

This chain joins TRBV6-2 or TRBV6-3 and TRBJ2-7; D unresolved. Germline V gene lookup returns CDR1 MNHEY and CDR2 SVGEGT. V shed 0 bases and J shed 4 bases, with 7 bases lying between them. This CDR3 is built from 13 residues. This chain's CDR3 is CASSYSLGYEQYF. The CDR3 nucleotides read TGTGCCAGCAGTTACTCTCTCGGATACGAGCAGTACTTC.

This clonotype was picked up a small number of times. The rearrangement joins TRBV20-1 to TRBJ2-3; 11 nucleotides match TRBD2. The CDR3 loop spans 16 amino acids. V gave up 0 bases and J gave up 4 bases; unmatched junction bases: 6. Germline CDR1 reads DFQATT; CDR2 reads SNEGSKA (reference sequence). CDR3 DNA: TGCAGTGCTAGAGATTGGGGTAGCGGGAGGGCAGATACGCAGTATTTT. Translating gives CSARDWGSGRADTQYF.

This clonotype was seen once. A much larger clone sits a single nucleotide away, making a read error possible. The rearrangement links TRBV6-1 to TRBJ2-7; D unresolved. The CDR3 consists of 14 residues. From germline, CDR1 is MNHNS and CDR2 SASEGT. The CDR3 nucleotides are TGTGCCAGCGGTGAACGGGTAGGCCTCTACGAGCAGTACTTC. This gives the protein CASGERVGLYEQYF.

The gene calls are TRBV19 and TRBJ1-1; no clear D. The V gene lost 8 bases and the J gene lost 0 bases, with 16 bases spanning the gap. The CDR3 is 15 amino acids. CDR1 and CDR2 (germline): LNHDA, SQIVND (reference sequence). The CDR3 nucleotides read TGTGCCAGTCAAAGCCGGTTCCTTATGAACACTGAAGCTTTCTTT. It specifies CASQSRFLMNTEAFF.